This T cell receptor beta chain comes out of a study of blood T cell repertoires in COVID-19. In the original analysis: Reference gene primer amplification gave nucleated cell count estimates. Sequencing was performed with immunoSEQ multiplex PCR; in TCRdb, only in-frame clones are kept and a portion is missing. That table supplies the V and J calls and clone size; D and trimming were determined from the DNA. Here the sample spans about 170,000 clones, about 88% being singletons. Germline CDR1 is LGHDT and CDR2 is YNNKEL (reference sequence). CDR3 length: 13 residues. Trimming removed 10 bases at V and 5 bases at J, with 17 bases between.

The receptor was derived from an elderly woman in a cohort sampled during active or convalescent COVID-19. V is TRBV3-1 (or the pseudogene TRBV3-2) and J is TRBJ1-1; D may be TRBD1 (5 bases). Sequencing used peripheral blood. The CDR3: CATKNGRGTEAFF. CDR3 DNA sequence: TGTGCCACCAAAAACGGAAGGGGTACTGAAGCTTTCTTT.